The 14 T cell receptor beta chains presented below share a single source sample, sequenced in a study of CD8 T cells in ankylosing spondylitis. TCRdb called the 5' RACE reads again in MiXCR, with one record for every CDR3 protein. Here the sample spans about 130,000 distinct CDR3 sequences, around 15% being singletons. What was sequenced was blood, either unsorted or a sorted T cell fraction (not recorded which). These receptors originate from a female donor with ankylosing spondylitis or in good health (not recorded which).

This clonotype was observed a handful of times. The rearrangement uses TRBV4-2 and TRBJ2-3; D is unresolved. The CDR3 runs 16 residues. The germline CDR1 and CDR2 sequences are LGHNA and YNFKEQ. V was cut by 1 base and J by 0 bases, with 11 bases left in between. The CDR3 reads CASSQAGRYSTDTQYF. In nucleotides, the CDR3 is TGTGCCAGCAGCCAAGCCGGGCGGTACAGCACAGATACGCAGTATTTT.

This clonotype was seen many times. The rearrangement uses TRBV12-3 or TRBV12-4 and TRBJ2-3, with TRBD1 matching 8 bases. V trimming: 4 bases; J trimming: 8 bases; junction bases outside the gene matches: 8. The CDR3 is 14 residues long. The CDR3 protein is CASSSGQAGGTQYF. The DNA of the CDR3 is TGTGCCAGCAGTTCGGGACAGGCCGGAGGTACGCAGTATTTT.

The chain is built from TRBV7-9 and TRBJ2-3; TRBD1 agrees at 8 bases. Unmatched junction bases numbered 16, after V lost 8 bases and J lost 6 bases. Germline V gives CDR1 SEHNR, CDR2 FQNEAQ (reference sequence). The CDR3 is made up of 16 amino acids. In DNA, the CDR3 is TGTGCCAGCGGAAACAGGGGGACACCACAAAGCGATACGCAGTATTTT. Translation: CASGNRGTPQSDTQYF.

This clonotype was detected many times. This rearrangement joins TRBV5-1 to TRBJ2-5, with D possibly being TRBD1 or TRBD2 (5 bases each). Trimming stripped 2 bases from V and 1 base from J, with 12 bases between. Germline CDR1 reads SGHRS; CDR2 reads YFSETQ. The CDR3 is 15 residues long. The CDR3 DNA is TGCGCCAGCAGCTTCCCTGGGGACCGCCAAGAGACCCAGTACTTC. Protein: CASSFPGDRQETQYF.

This clonotype was recorded only once. Relative to the germline gene, one junction end is altered; a read error may explain this. The rearrangement joins TRBV7-2 to TRBJ1-5, with D uncertain. The CDR3 sequence is 15 residues long. The V gene's germline CDR1 is SGHTA and CDR2 FQGNSA. CDR3 in DNA: TGTGCCAGCTGCTTAGAAGGCAGAGACAATCAGCCCCAGCATTTT. Its translation: CASCLEGRDNQPQHF. Drawing the rest from reference TRBV7-2 and TRBJ1-5, the complete variable domain is GAGVSQSPSNKVTEKGKDVELRCDPISGHTALYWYRQSLGQGLEFLIYFQGNSAPDKSGLPSDRFSAERTGGSVSTLTIQRTQQEDSAVYLCASCLEGRDNQPQHFGDGTRLSIL.

This clonotype came up a few times. This chain uses TRBV28 with TRBJ2-7, with 12 bases matching TRBD1. Germline lookup yields CDR1 MDHEN and CDR2 SYDVKM. V shed 6 bases, J shed 3 bases, and the junction held 3 bases outside the gene matches. The CDR3 totals 14 residues. This CDR3 is CASRGTGGFYEQYF. CDR3 sequence (DNA): TGTGCCAGCAGGGGGACAGGGGGCTTCTACGAGCAGTACTTC.

This clonotype was observed a handful of times. The chain joins TRBV7-8 to TRBJ2-7; either TRBD1 or TRBD2 may supply D (6 bases each). CDR1 and CDR2 (germline): SGHVS, FQNEAQ. The CDR3 is made up of 13 amino acids. The V and J ends lost 5 bases and 6 bases respectively, with 14 bases between them. As DNA, the CDR3 is TGTGCCAGCAGCAGCCAGACGGGGGCCGAGCAGTACTTC. It yields the protein CASSSQTGAEQYF.

CDR3 residues: CASSFPKSGRATDTQYF. The CDR3 region has the DNA TGTGCCAGCAGCTTTCCTAAGAGCGGGAGGGCCACAGATACGCAGTATTTT. V usage is TRBV7-9 and J usage is TRBJ2-3; TRBD2 aligns across 10 bases. Germline CDR1 reads SEHNR; CDR2 reads FQNEAQ (reference sequence). The CDR3 covers 17 residues. V gave up 3 bases and J gave up 2 bases; unmatched junction bases: 8.

V gene TRBV5-1 combines with J gene TRBJ2-7; 10 bases align to TRBD1. V dropped 2 bases and J dropped 7; count of bases not matched to a gene: 12. The CDR3 sequence is 16 residues long. Germline V gene data show CDR1 as SGHRS and CDR2 as YFSETQ. The CDR3 DNA follows: TGCGCCAGCAGCTTAAAATCCGGGACAGGGGAAGGGGAGCAGTACTTC. Translation gives CASSLKSGTGEGEQYF.

The table lists this clonotype with many counts. The chain combines TRBV29-1 with TRBJ1-1, with no clear D. The germline V gene encodes CDR1 SQVTM and CDR2 ANQGSEA. This CDR3 comprises 13 residues. V gave up 8 bases and J gave up 5 bases, with 18 bases separating them. The CDR3 nucleotides read TGCAGCACCGGCTTTGGTTTGGGAACTGAAGCTTTCTTT. Translation: CSTGFGLGTEAFF.

This clonotype was detected a few times. V and J are TRBV4-1 and TRBJ2-2; 14 nucleotides agree with TRBD2. Germline assignment: CDR1 MGHRA and CDR2 YSYEKL. Trimming cost V 5 bases and J 7 bases; bases outside gene matches: 6. The CDR3 spans 16 residues. CDR3 DNA: TGCGCCAGCAGCAAGAGGACTAGCGGGAGGAACGGGGAGCTGTTTTTT. Translation gives CASSKRTSGRNGELFF.

In its sample, this clonotype was seen a few times. CDR3 in amino acids: CASSLRDRGDSEQYF. The CDR3 DNA follows: TGTGCCAGCAGCCTTCGGGACAGGGGTGATTCCGAGCAGTACTTC. This rearrangement joins TRBV3-1 to TRBJ2-7, with 10 bases lining up with TRBD1. J was trimmed by 6 bases and V by 4 bases; bases with no gene match: 9. The germline gives CDR1 LGHDT, CDR2 YNNKEL (reference sequence). The CDR3 spans 15 residues.

This clonotype was counted only a few times. The chain has TRBV27 and TRBJ2-7; no clear D gene. The length of the CDR3 is 13 residues. The germline V gene encodes CDR1 MNHEY and CDR2 SMNVEV (reference sequence). Deletions cut 10 bases from V and 5 bases from J, with 18 bases between. The CDR3 sequence: CATSTGFGDEQYF. The CDR3 DNA is TGTGCCACCTCGACTGGGTTTGGAGACGAGCAGTACTTC.

In its sample, this clonotype was seen many times. The chain joins TRBV7-9 to TRBJ1-1; a possible D gene is TRBD1 (5 bases). There are 15 residues in the CDR3. V was trimmed by 5 bases and J by 0 bases, leaving 13 bases between them. Germline V gene sequence: CDR1 SEHNR, CDR2 FQNEAQ (reference sequence). The CDR3: CASSPDKRVNTEAFF. The CDR3 DNA reads as TGTGCCAGCAGCCCGGACAAGCGTGTGAACACTGAAGCTTTCTTT.